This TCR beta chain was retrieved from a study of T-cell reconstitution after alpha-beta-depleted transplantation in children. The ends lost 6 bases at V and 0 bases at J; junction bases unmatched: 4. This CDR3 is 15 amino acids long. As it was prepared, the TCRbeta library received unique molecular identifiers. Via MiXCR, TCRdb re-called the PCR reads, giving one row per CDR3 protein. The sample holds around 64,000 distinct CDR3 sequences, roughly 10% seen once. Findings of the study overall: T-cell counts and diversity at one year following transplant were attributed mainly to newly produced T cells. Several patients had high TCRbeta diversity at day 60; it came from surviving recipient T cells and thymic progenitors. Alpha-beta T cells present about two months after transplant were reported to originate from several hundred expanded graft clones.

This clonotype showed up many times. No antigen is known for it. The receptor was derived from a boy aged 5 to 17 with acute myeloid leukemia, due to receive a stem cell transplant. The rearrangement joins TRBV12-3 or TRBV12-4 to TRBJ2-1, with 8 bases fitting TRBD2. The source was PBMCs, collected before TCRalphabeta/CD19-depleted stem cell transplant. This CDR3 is CASRERGRSYNEQFF. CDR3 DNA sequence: TGTGCCAGCAGGGAGCGGGGGCGCTCCTACAATGAGCAGTTCTTC.